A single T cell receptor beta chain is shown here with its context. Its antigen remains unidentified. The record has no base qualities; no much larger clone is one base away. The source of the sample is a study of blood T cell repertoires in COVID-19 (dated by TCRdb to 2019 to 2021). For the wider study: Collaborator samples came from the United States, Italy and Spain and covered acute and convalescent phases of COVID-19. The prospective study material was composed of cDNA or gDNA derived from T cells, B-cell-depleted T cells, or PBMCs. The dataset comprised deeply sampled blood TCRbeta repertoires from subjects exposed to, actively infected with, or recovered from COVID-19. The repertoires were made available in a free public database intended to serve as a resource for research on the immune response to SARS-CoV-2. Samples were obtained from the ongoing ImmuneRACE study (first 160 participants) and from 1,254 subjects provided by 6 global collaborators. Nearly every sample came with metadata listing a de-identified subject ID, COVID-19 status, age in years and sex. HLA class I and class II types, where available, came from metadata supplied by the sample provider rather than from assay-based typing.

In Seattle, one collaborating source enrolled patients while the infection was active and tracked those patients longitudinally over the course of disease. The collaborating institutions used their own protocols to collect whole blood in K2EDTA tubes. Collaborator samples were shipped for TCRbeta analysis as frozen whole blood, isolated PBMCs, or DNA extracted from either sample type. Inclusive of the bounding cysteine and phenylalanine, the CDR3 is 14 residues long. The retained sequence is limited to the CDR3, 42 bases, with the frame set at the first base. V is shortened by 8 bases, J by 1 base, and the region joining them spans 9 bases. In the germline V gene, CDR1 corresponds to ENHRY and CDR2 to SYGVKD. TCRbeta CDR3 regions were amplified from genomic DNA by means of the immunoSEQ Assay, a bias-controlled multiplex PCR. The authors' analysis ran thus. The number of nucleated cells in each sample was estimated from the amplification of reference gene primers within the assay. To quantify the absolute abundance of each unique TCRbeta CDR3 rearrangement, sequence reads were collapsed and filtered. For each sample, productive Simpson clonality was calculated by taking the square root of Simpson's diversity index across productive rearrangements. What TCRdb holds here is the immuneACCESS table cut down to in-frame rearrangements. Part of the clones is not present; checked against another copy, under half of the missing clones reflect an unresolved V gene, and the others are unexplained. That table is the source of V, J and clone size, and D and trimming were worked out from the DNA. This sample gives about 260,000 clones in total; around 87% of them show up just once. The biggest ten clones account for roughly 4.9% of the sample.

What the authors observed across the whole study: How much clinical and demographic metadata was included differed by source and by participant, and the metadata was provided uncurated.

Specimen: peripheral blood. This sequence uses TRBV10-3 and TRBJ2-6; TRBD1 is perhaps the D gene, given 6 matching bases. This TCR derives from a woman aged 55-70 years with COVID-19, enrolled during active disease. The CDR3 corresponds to CAIPGTSGANVLTF. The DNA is TGTGCCATCCCCGGGACATCTGGGGCCAACGTCCTGACTTTC.